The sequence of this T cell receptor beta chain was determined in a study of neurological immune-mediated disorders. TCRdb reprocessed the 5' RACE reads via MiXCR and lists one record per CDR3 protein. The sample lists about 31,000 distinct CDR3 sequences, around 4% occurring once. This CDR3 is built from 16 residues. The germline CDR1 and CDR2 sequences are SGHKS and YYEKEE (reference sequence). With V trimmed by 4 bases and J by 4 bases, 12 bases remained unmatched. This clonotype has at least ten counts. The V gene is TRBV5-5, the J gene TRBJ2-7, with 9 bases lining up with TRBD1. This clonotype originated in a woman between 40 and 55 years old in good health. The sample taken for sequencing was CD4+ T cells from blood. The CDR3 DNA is TGTGCCAGCAGCCCGTGGAGGACAGGGGCGAGTTACGAGCAGTACTTC. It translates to CASSPWRTGASYEQYF.